These 29 T cell receptor beta chains share one sample of origin, sequenced in a study of OX40 agonist ivuxolimab in advanced cancers. Sequencing was performed with immunoSEQ multiplex PCR; in TCRdb, only in-frame clones are kept and a portion is missing. Altogether just over 14,000 clones are present, under 95% being singletons, with the ten largest covering roughly 25%. The input for sequencing was CD4+ or CD8+ T cells sorted from blood, taken in a trial of the OX40 agonist ivuxolimab. These receptors were obtained from an adult with an advanced solid tumor such as melanoma, head and neck, liver or kidney cancer.

The chain uses TRBV19 and TRBJ1-2; D is unresolved. CDR1 and CDR2 (germline): LNHDA, SQIVND (reference sequence). This CDR3 comprises 12 residues. V dropped 7 bases and J dropped 7 bases, with 13 bases sitting between them. The CDR3 here is CASNHPRVGYTF. CDR3 DNA sequence: TGTGCCAGTAACCATCCTAGGGTTGGCTACACCTTC.

This CDR3 is CASSWGQGAKVYEQYF. As DNA, the CDR3 is TGTGCCAGCAGCTGGGGACAGGGGGCGAAAGTATACGAGCAGTACTTC. The chain links TRBV5-6 to TRBJ2-7; TRBD1 aligns across 12 bases. CDR1 is SGHDT, CDR2 YYEEEE, per germline. The ends lost 3 bases at V and 4 bases at J; junction bases unmatched: 8. CDR3 length: 16 residues.

V is TRBV27 and J is TRBJ2-7; TRBD2 matches 9 bases. CDR1 and CDR2 from the germline V gene are MNHEY and SMNVEV (reference sequence). This CDR3 is 16 amino acids long. With V trimmed by 5 bases and J by 5 bases, 13 bases remained unmatched. CDR3: CASSTLGVAGAHEQYF. CDR3 DNA sequence: TGTGCCAGCAGTACCCTCGGAGTAGCGGGAGCCCACGAGCAGTACTTC.

The CDR3 DNA reads TGTGCCAGCAGTTACTCATCCAGCTCCCCCGATTACGAGCAGTACTTC. Translation: CASSYSSSSPDYEQYF. The J gene is TRBJ2-7, the V gene TRBV6-5; the D is unclear. The CDR3 is 16 amino acids. CDR1 and CDR2 from the germline V gene are MNHEY and SVGAGI. Trimming removed 0 bases at V and 4 bases at J, with 16 bases between.

The chain is built from TRBV27 and TRBJ2-4; the D gene is possibly TRBD2 (6 bases). Germline CDR1 MNHEY, CDR2 SMNVEV (reference sequence). CDR3 length: 15 residues. Trimming left V 3 bases short and J 3 bases short, with 12 bases between. CDR3 residues: CASSFLGGGKNIQYF. DNA of the CDR3: TGTGCCAGCAGTTTTCTGGGGGGTGGCAAAAACATTCAGTACTTC.

This sequence joins TRBV2 and TRBJ1-4, with no clear D. The CDR3 runs 14 residues. From germline, CDR1 is SNHLY and CDR2 FYNNEI. V dropped 8 bases and J dropped 2 bases, with 12 bases sitting between them. In DNA, the CDR3 is TGTGCCAGCGGTCGTAAGCGGACTAATGAAAAACTGTTTTTT. Translation: CASGRKRTNEKLFF.

This chain links TRBV6-5 with TRBJ2-7, with D hard to call. Trimming stripped 6 bases from V and 4 bases from J, with 13 bases between. Germline assignment: CDR1 MNHEY and CDR2 SVGAGI. This CDR3 has 13 amino acids. For the CDR3, the DNA is TGTGCCAGCAGCTTGCTATATTCGTACGAGCAGTACTTC. It translates to CASSLLYSYEQYF.

This chain connects TRBV6-1 to TRBJ2-5; D uncertain. The tail of the sequence fits TRBJ2-7 better, so the J call may be wrong. This CDR3 is 13 amino acids long. Germline CDR1 MNHNS, CDR2 SASEGT. CDR3 nucleotides: TGTGCCAGCAGCAACGACCAATTCTACGAGCAGTACTTC. It translates to CASSNDQFYEQYF.

The chain uses TRBV7-8 and TRBJ1-2; 10 bases align to TRBD1. This CDR3 is 15 amino acids long. CDR1 and CDR2 from the germline V gene are SGHVS and FQNEAQ. J was trimmed by 4 bases and V by 1 base; bases with no gene match: 3. The CDR3 is CASSLVGQGTYGYTF. The CDR3 nucleotides are TGTGCCAGCAGCTTAGTGGGACAGGGGACCTATGGCTACACCTTC.

This sequence joins TRBV2 and TRBJ2-3, with 8 bases lining up with TRBD2. The J segment lost 4 bases and the V segment lost 8 bases, leaving 5 bases of the junction unmatched. The CDR3 loop spans 13 amino acids. Germline CDR1 SNHLY, CDR2 FYNNEI. The CDR3 spells CASREGGADTQYF. The CDR3 nucleotides are TGTGCCAGCCGGGAGGGGGGGGCAGATACGCAGTATTTT.

CDR3 DNA sequence: TGCAGTGCTAGAGACCACGAGCAGTACTTC. It encodes CSARDHEQYF. The chain recombines TRBV20-1 with TRBJ2-7, with D uncertain. This CDR3 region has 10 residues. Germline assignment: CDR1 DFQATT and CDR2 SNEGSKA (reference sequence). Trimming took 0 bases from V and 5 from J, leaving 2 bases between them.

This chain links TRBV7-9 with TRBJ2-7; D gene ambiguous. CDR3 size: 14 residues. Germline V gene sequence: CDR1 SEHNR, CDR2 FQNEAQ (reference sequence). The V end lost 3 bases, the J end lost 4 bases, and 13 bases lay between the germline ends. The CDR3 nucleotides are TGTGCCAGCAGCTTTTCGCGGACCCCGTACGAGCAGTACTTC. Amino acid sequence: CASSFSRTPYEQYF.

The sample holds one count of this clone. The chain employs TRBV13 and TRBJ2-1; D remains unclear. CDR1 PRHDT and CDR2 FYEKMQ come from the germline V gene (reference sequence). The CDR3 totals 12 residues. V was pared by 1 base and J by 7 bases, with 5 bases between. CDR3 residues: CASSLEVNEQFF. CDR3 in DNA: TGTGCCAGCAGCTTAGAGGTTAATGAGCAGTTCTTC.

V usage is TRBV29-1 and J usage is TRBJ2-5; 7 positions agree with TRBD2. V trimming: 2 bases; J trimming: 0 bases; junction bases outside the gene matches: 18. Germline CDR1 is SQVTM and CDR2 is ANQGSEA. The CDR3 consists of 19 residues. The CDR3: CSVEIRDGAGAWYQETQYF. Written as DNA, the CDR3 is TGCAGCGTTGAAATCCGGGATGGGGCGGGAGCCTGGTACCAAGAGACCCAGTACTTC.

V is TRBV19 and J is TRBJ2-1, with 7 bases fitting TRBD1. There are 14 residues in the CDR3. Germline V gene lookup returns CDR1 LNHDA and CDR2 SQIVND (reference sequence). V shed 6 bases, J shed 3 bases, and the junction held 5 bases outside the gene matches. DNA for the CDR3: TGTGCCAGTAGGGACCGGACAGGCTACAATGAGCAGTTCTTC. It specifies CASRDRTGYNEQFF.

This clone was recorded only once. The genes are TRBV15 and TRBJ2-7; D perhaps matches TRBD2 (7 bases). The CDR3 sequence is 13 residues long. In germline, CDR1 is LNHNV, CDR2 YYDKDF (reference sequence). The V end was cut by 4 bases, the J end by 7 bases, with 14 bases between. CDR3 in DNA: TGTGCCACCAGCACTTACAGGGAGGGAGAGCAGTACTTC. It translates to CATSTYREGEQYF.

In this sample, this clone turned up once. The chain joins TRBV27 to TRBJ2-7; D call uncertain. The germline V gene encodes CDR1 MNHEY and CDR2 SMNVEV (reference sequence). This CDR3 region has 12 residues. V lost 3 bases, J lost 5 bases, and 8 bases lay in between. Here the CDR3 reads CASSFLTHEQYF. DNA of the CDR3: TGTGCCAGCAGTTTTTTAACCCACGAGCAGTACTTC.

This sequence joins TRBV28 and TRBJ1-3; D is undetermined. There are 16 residues in the CDR3. Trimming removed 3 bases at V and 0 bases at J, with 12 bases between. Germline lookup yields CDR1 MDHEN and CDR2 SYDVKM. CDR3: CASSFVGGTSGNTIYF. In DNA form, the CDR3 reads TGTGCCAGCAGTTTTGTAGGCGGAACCTCTGGAAACACCATATATTTT.

The chain couples TRBV5-6 to TRBJ2-1, with TRBD1 matching over 11 bases. The CDR3 consists of 17 residues. The V segment lost 5 bases and the J segment 0 bases; nucleotides outside the gene matches: 7. The V gene's germline CDR1 is SGHDT and CDR2 YYEEEE. The CDR3 here is CASRKGQGAYSYNEQFF. The CDR3, as DNA: TGTGCCAGCAGAAAAGGACAGGGGGCCTACTCCTACAATGAGCAGTTCTTC.

This rearrangement joins TRBV13 to TRBJ2-5; 10 bases fit TRBD2. Trimming removed 5 bases from V and 11 bases from J; junction bases left unmatched: 14. Germline V gene lookup returns CDR1 PRHDT and CDR2 FYEKMQ (reference sequence). The CDR3 runs to 15 residues. CDR3 coding DNA: TGTGCCAGCAGCACCCAGCGGGAGGGCCAAGATGAGCAGTACTTC. Its translation is CASSTQREGQDEQYF.

This chain joins TRBV16 and TRBJ1-2; TRBD1 might be the D (6 bases). CDR1 is KGHSY and CDR2 is FQNENV in the germline V gene. Trimming stripped 3 bases from V and 3 bases from J, with 20 bases between. The CDR3 has 17 residues. The CDR3 DNA is TGTGCCAGCAGCCACCAGCTTGAGGGGGGCGCGGACTATGGCTACACCTTC. Its protein product is CASSHQLEGGADYGYTF.

As DNA, the CDR3 is TGTGCCAGTAGGAAGGACACCGGGGAGCTGTTTTTT. It translates to CASRKDTGELFF. The rearrangement uses TRBV19 and TRBJ2-2; D uncertain. V lost 6 bases and J 3 bases, leaving 5 bases between the germline ends. CDR1 is LNHDA and CDR2 is SQIVND in the germline V gene (reference sequence). CDR3 size: 12 residues.

The chain recombines TRBV7-9 with TRBJ2-7; D is undetermined. The V and J ends lost 3 bases and 2 bases respectively, with 5 bases between them. The germline gives CDR1 SEHNR, CDR2 FQNEAQ (reference sequence). The CDR3 covers 12 residues. The CDR3 loop reads CASSLPAYEQYF. The CDR3 DNA sequence: TGTGCCAGCAGCTTGCCAGCCTACGAGCAGTACTTC.

This clone was seen only once. The V call is TRBV11-3, the J call TRBJ2-2; 7 nucleotides match TRBD2. J was trimmed by 9 bases and V by 5 bases; bases with no gene match: 12. The CDR3 is 15 amino acids. Per germline, CDR1 SGHNT and CDR2 YENEEA. The CDR3 sequence: CASSRIQGGYRELFF. For the CDR3, the DNA is TGTGCCAGCAGCCGTATTCAGGGAGGGTACAGGGAGCTGTTTTTT.

The V gene is TRBV4-1, the J gene TRBJ2-7, with D possibly TRBD2 on 7 matching bases. With 1 base removed from V and 2 bases from J, the gap between germline ends came to 15 bases. Germline values: CDR1 MGHRA, CDR2 YSYEKL. The CDR3 is 16 amino acids. The CDR3 bases are TGCGCCAGCAGCCAAGGGATAGGGGGAGGGGCCTACGAGCAGTACTTC. Translation: CASSQGIGGGAYEQYF.

The rearrangement uses TRBV6-5 and TRBJ2-1; 9 bases align to TRBD2. Per germline, CDR1 MNHEY and CDR2 SVGAGI. CDR3 length equals 15 residues. V lost 2 bases, J lost 8 bases, and 7 bases stayed unmatched. DNA for the CDR3: TGTGCCAGCAGTTACGCGGTAGCGGGAGTGGATGAGCAGTTCTTC. It encodes CASSYAVAGVDEQFF.

This sequence joins TRBV5-6 and TRBJ2-3; 10 nucleotides line up with TRBD2. CDR1 SGHDT and CDR2 YYEEEE come from the germline V gene. Trimming at V came to 0 bases and at J to 1 base, leaving 5 bases not matched to a gene. The CDR3 contains 17 residues. The CDR3 nucleotides are TGTGCCAGCAGCTTGGCCACACTAGCGGGGCGCACAGATACGCAGTATTTT. Its protein product is CASSLATLAGRTDTQYF.

V usage is TRBV29-1 and J usage is TRBJ2-2; D not resolved. Trimming took 5 bases from V and 5 from J, leaving 3 bases between them. Germline assignment: CDR1 SQVTM and CDR2 ANQGSEA. The CDR3 runs 10 residues. CDR3 DNA: TGCAGCGTTCATACCGGGGAGCTGTTTTTT. It specifies CSVHTGELFF.

Written as DNA, the CDR3 is TGCGCCAGCAGTCTGGGACCCATGGATGAGCAGTTCTTC. Translating it yields CASSLGPMDEQFF. This chain links TRBV10-1 with TRBJ2-1; D may correspond to TRBD1 or TRBD2 (5 bases each). This CDR3 has 13 amino acids. Germline CDR1 reads WNHNN; CDR2 reads SYGVQD (reference sequence). The germline V and J ends were trimmed by 5 bases and 8 bases, with 13 bases remaining between them.